Presented here are 9 T cell receptor beta chains from one specimen sequenced in a study of prognosis after radiotherapy for stage I lung cancer. From genomic DNA, TCR beta CDR3 was amplified by two-round multiplex PCR. Round one of PCR was performed, and it used primers specific to each TRBV and TRBJ gene. Via MiXCR, TCRdb re-called the multiplex PCR reads, giving one row per CDR3 protein. The sample lists fewer than 25,000 distinct CDR3 sequences, approximately 43% occurring once. The starting material was PBMCs, obtained before or after stereotactic body radiation therapy (not recorded which). The source of these receptors is a donor over 45 with non-small cell lung cancer.

This chain uses TRBV5-4 with TRBJ2-5; 8 bases align to TRBD2. Trimming cost V 6 bases and J 2 bases; bases outside gene matches: 9. The CDR3 length is 15 residues. CDR1 is SGHNT, CDR2 YYREEE, per germline (reference sequence). The CDR3 protein is CASTYQAGAQETQYF. In DNA form, the CDR3 reads TGTGCCAGCACCTATCAAGCGGGAGCGCAAGAGACCCAGTACTTC.

On this clonotype: This sequence may be a read error, since a much larger clone differs from it by one base. The V and J genes are TRBV9 and TRBJ1-5; a possible D gene is TRBD1 (5 bases). This CDR3 contains 14 residues. The germline V and J ends were trimmed by 6 bases and 12 bases, with 22 bases remaining between them. The germline V gene has CDR1 SGDLS and CDR2 YYNGEE. The CDR3 region is CASNRGSSNQCQHF. The DNA for the CDR3 is TGTGCCAGCAATCGGGGGTCGAGCAATCAGTGCCAGCATTTT.

This chain connects TRBV2 to TRBJ1-2; D ambiguous. CDR1 and CDR2 from the germline V gene are SNHLY and FYNNEI. Trimming left V 1 base short and J 3 bases short, with 9 bases between. The CDR3 runs to 14 residues. The CDR3 loop reads CASSEGQVYYGYTF. The CDR3 DNA reads as TGTGCCAGCAGTGAAGGTCAGGTGTACTATGGCTACACCTTC.

This clonotype was counted many times. This chain links TRBV6-1 with TRBJ2-5, with TRBD2 matching over 8 bases. The V and J ends lost 6 bases and 2 bases, in that order; junction bases with no gene match: 5. Germline V gives CDR1 MNHNS, CDR2 SASEGT. This CDR3 spans 14 amino acids. The CDR3 DNA reads as TGTGCCAGCAGGGGGACTAGATCGCAAGAGACCCAGTACTTC. Amino acids: CASRGTRSQETQYF.

V usage is TRBV6-4 and J usage is TRBJ2-2; 11 bases line up with TRBD2. The CDR3 length is 14 residues. CDR1 and CDR2 (germline): MRHNA, SNTAGT. Germline trimming cut 6 bases from V and 14 bases from J; bases unmatched to any gene: 11. This CDR3 is CASSRLAGFVDLFF. The CDR3 DNA is TGTGCCAGCAGCCGACTAGCGGGATTCGTGGATCTGTTTTTT.

To note about this clonotype: A read error may be the cause here, since a much bigger clone is one base away. This CDR3 is CASRGSATGNIQYF. As DNA, the CDR3 is TGTGCCAGCAGGGGCAGTGCCACCGGAAACATTCAGTACTTC. The chain couples TRBV12-3 or TRBV12-4 to TRBJ2-4, with D unclear. The ends were cut back, 6 bases at V and 6 bases at J, with 15 bases in the middle. The CDR3 spans 14 residues.

For this clonotype: Its ends do not fully match the called genes, so a read error is possible. This chain connects TRBV6-1 to TRBJ2-3, with 7 bases matching TRBD2. The CDR3 covers 14 residues. Germline V lookup: CDR1 MNHNS, CDR2 SASEGT. The CDR3 nucleotides read TGTGCCAGCAGTGAGGGGGGGGGAGCAGATACGAAGTATTTT. Translation gives CASSEGGGADTKYF.

This clonotype was counted at least ten times. The CDR3 coding sequence is TGTGCCAGCAGTCAAACTACAGGGGGCATAGGCAATGAGCAGTTCTTC. This codes for CASSQTTGGIGNEQFF. The chain combines TRBV7-8 with TRBJ2-1; the match to TRBD1 covers 9 bases. V lost 6 bases to trimming and J lost 6 bases; unmatched junction nucleotides: 12. Germline assignment: CDR1 SGHVS and CDR2 FQNEAQ. The CDR3 length is 16 residues.

This clonotype was seen only once. The CDR3, as DNA: TGTGCCAGCAGCCTGACAGTGGAAGTTCGAGAGCAGTACTTC. This encodes CASSLTVEVREQYF. This chain links TRBV12-3 or TRBV12-4 with TRBJ2-7; perhaps TRBD1 as D (5 bases). There are 14 residues in the CDR3. Trimming took off 6 bases at V and 7 bases at J, with 19 bases between the two ends.